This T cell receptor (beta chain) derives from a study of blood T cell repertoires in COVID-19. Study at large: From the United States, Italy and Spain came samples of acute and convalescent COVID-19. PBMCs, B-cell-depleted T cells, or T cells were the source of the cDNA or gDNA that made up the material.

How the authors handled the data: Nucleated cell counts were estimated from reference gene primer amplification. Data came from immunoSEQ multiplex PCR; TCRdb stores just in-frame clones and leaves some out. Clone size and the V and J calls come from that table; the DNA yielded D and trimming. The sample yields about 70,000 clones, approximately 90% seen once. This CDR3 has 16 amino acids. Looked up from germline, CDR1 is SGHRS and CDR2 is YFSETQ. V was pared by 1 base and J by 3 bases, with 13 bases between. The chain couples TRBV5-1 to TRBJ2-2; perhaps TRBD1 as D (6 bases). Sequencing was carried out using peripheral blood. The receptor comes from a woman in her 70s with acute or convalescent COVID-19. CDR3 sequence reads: CASSLRGGSDTGELFF. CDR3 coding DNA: TGCGCCAGCAGCTTGAGAGGGGGATCGGACACCGGGGAGCTGTTTTTT.